Listed here are 8 T cell receptor beta chains from one sample, sequenced in a study of blood T cells in healthy people across ages. Using a J-beta primer mix together with a sample-barcoded 5' primer, a second PCR was run for roughly 7 to 11 cycles. TCRdb independently ran MiXCR on the 5' RACE reads; one entry per CDR3 protein. The sample lists 2 million or so distinct CDR3 sequences, around 50% occurring once. Sequencing was performed on blood. The receptors here all came from a woman in her 40s in good health.

The chain couples TRBV27 to TRBJ2-3; D remains ambiguous. V was pared by 3 bases and J by 1 base, with 11 bases between. The CDR3 runs to 15 residues. The germline CDR1 and CDR2 sequences are MNHEY and SMNVEV (reference sequence). The CDR3 loop is CASSFNGYRTDTQYF. The DNA for the CDR3 is TGTGCCAGCAGTTTTAATGGGTATCGCACAGATACGCAGTATTTT.

This clonotype was observed a handful of times. The genes are TRBV6-1 and TRBJ2-3; D gene ambiguous. V shed 5 bases and J shed 8 bases, with 8 bases lying between them. Germline V gene sequence: CDR1 MNHNS, CDR2 SASEGT. The CDR3 extends over 11 amino acids. CDR3 DNA: TGTGCCAGCAGTCCCGGACCTACGCAGTATTTT. Protein product: CASSPGPTQYF.

Regarding this clonotype: One end of the junction does not line up with germline, which may come from a read error. This chain uses TRBV11-2 with TRBJ2-7; 8 bases agree with TRBD2. This CDR3 region has 14 residues. Germline V gene sequence: CDR1 SGHAT, CDR2 FQNNGV. The CDR3 DNA is TGTGCCAGCAACTTACTGGGACTAGATTACGAGCAGTACTTC. This codes for CASNLLGLDYEQYF.

This clonotype has just a few counts. The gene calls are TRBV15 and TRBJ2-1; 9 nucleotides align to TRBD1. The CDR3 runs to 17 residues. Germline lookup yields CDR1 LNHNV and CDR2 YYDKDF (reference sequence). The V gene end was trimmed by 1 base and the J gene end by 1 base; junction bases not matched to a gene: 5. The DNA for the CDR3 is TGTGCCACCAGCAGAGTCCCGGGACAGGGATCCTACAATGAGCAGTTCTTC. Translation gives CATSRVPGQGSYNEQFF.

The V and J genes are TRBV20-1 and TRBJ2-7; 7 bases agree with TRBD1. Germline V gene sequence: CDR1 DFQATT, CDR2 SNEGSKA (reference sequence). Losses at the gene ends were 4 bases for V and 3 bases for J; bases not matched to a gene: 6. The CDR3 is 13 residues long. As DNA, the CDR3 is TGCAGTGCTACAGGGCAGGGGGTCTACGAGCAGTACTTC. Protein: CSATGQGVYEQYF.

This clonotype was counted at least ten times. The gene calls are TRBV4-2 and TRBJ2-7, with 11 nucleotides matching TRBD2. The CDR3 consists of 15 residues. The V gene end was trimmed by 2 bases and the J gene end by 3 bases; junction bases not matched to a gene: 3. Per the germline V gene, CDR1 is LGHNA and CDR2 is YNFKEQ. CDR3 protein: CASSQLAGGLYEQYF. CDR3 nucleotide sequence: TGTGCCAGCAGCCAACTAGCGGGGGGACTCTACGAGCAGTACTTC.

This clonotype was counted at least ten times. This sequence joins TRBV4-1 and TRBJ1-2; maybe TRBD1 (6 bases). The CDR3 runs to 16 residues. The V end lost 1 base, the J end lost 5 bases, and 17 bases lay between the germline ends. CDR1 is MGHRA, CDR2 YSYEKL, per germline. DNA for the CDR3: TGCGCCAGCAGCCAAGCTCCTACAGGGCTACAATATGGCTACACCTTC. Encoded protein: CASSQAPTGLQYGYTF.

The chain employs TRBV5-1 and TRBJ2-3; D is unresolved. Looked up from germline, CDR1 is SGHRS and CDR2 is YFSETQ. With 0 bases removed from V and 3 bases from J, the gap between germline ends came to 11 bases. This CDR3 contains 15 residues. CDR3 DNA sequence: TGCGCCAGCAGCTTGGCCCCTGGCCCAACAGATACGCAGTATTTT. This sequence encodes CASSLAPGPTDTQYF.